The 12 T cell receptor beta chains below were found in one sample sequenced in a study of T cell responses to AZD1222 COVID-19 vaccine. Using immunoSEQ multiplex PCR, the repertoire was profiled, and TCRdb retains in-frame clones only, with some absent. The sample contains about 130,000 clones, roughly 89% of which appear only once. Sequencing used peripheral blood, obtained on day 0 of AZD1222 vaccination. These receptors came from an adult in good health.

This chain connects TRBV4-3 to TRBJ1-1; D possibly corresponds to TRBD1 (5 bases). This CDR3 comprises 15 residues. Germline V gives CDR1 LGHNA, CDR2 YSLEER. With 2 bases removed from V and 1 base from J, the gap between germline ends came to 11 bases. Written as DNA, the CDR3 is TGCGCCAGCAGCCAACCCGACAGACCGAACACTGAAGCTTTCTTT. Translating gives CASSQPDRPNTEAFF.

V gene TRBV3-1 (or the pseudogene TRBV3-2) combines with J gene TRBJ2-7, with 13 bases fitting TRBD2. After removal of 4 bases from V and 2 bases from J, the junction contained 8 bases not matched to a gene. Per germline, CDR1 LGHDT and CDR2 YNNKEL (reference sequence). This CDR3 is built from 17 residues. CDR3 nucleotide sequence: TGTGCCAGCAGCCGAGGGACTAGCGGGGTTTCGACCTACGAGCAGTACTTC. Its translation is CASSRGTSGVSTYEQYF.

DNA for the CDR3: TGCGCCAGCAGTCTCCCGCCCTTGGATACGCAGTATTTT. Its translation is CASSLPPLDTQYF. The genes are TRBV10-2 and TRBJ2-3; D unresolved. V dropped 5 bases and J dropped 6 bases, with 12 bases sitting between them. The CDR3 totals 13 residues. Germline loops: CDR1 WSHSY, CDR2 SAAADI.

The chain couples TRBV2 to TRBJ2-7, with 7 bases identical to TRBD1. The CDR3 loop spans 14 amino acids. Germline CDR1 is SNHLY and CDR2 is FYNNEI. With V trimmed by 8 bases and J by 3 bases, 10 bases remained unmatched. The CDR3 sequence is CASHNPGQNYEQYF. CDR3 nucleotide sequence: TGTGCCAGCCACAATCCGGGACAGAACTACGAGCAGTACTTC.

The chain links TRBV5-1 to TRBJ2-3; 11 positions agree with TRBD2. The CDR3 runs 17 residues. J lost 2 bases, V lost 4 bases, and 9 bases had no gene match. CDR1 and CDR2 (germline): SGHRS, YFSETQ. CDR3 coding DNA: TGCGCCAGCAGCCGGGGGACTAGCGGTTACTTCACAGATACGCAGTATTTT. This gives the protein CASSRGTSGYFTDTQYF.

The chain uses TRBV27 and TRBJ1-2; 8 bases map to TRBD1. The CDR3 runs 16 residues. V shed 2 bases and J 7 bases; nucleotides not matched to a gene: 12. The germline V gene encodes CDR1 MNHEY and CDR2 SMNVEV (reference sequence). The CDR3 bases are TGTGCCAGCAGTTTAGACGGACAGGGCTTTATGGCTGGCTACACCTTC. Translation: CASSLDGQGFMAGYTF.

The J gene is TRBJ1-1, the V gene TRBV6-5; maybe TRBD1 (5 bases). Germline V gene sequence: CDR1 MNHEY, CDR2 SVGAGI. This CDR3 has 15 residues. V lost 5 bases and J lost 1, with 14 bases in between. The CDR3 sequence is CASSPQQGGNTEAFF. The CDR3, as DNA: TGTGCCAGCAGTCCCCAGCAGGGTGGGAACACTGAAGCTTTCTTT.

For the CDR3, the DNA is TGCGCCAGCAGCCCTCTTTGGGGGACGAATTCACCCCTCCACTTT. It translates to CASSPLWGTNSPLHF. The V gene is TRBV5-1, the J gene TRBJ1-6, with D maybe TRBD1 (5 bases). V was clipped by 4 bases and J by 7 bases, with 15 bases between them. The germline gives CDR1 SGHRS, CDR2 YFSETQ. The CDR3 is made up of 15 amino acids. Full variable domain (rest looked up from reference TRBV5-1 and TRBJ1-6): KAGVTQTPRYLIKTRGQQVTLSCSPISGHRSVSWYQQTPGQGLQFLFEYFSETQRNKGNFPGRFSGRQFSNSRSEMNVSTLELGDSALYLCASSPLWGTNSPLHFGNGTRLTVT.

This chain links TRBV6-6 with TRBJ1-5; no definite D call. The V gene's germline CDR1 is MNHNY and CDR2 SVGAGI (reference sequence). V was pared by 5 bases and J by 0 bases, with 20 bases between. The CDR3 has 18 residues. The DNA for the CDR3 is TGTGCCAGCAGTCGGGCGCTCACCAAAGTATATAGCAATCAGCCCCAGCATTTT. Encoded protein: CASSRALTKVYSNQPQHF.

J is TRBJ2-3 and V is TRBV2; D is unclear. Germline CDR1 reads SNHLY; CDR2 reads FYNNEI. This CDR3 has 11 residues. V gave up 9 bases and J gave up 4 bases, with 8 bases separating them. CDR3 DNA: TGTGCCAGAAGGGTTTCAGATACGCAGTATTTT. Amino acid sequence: CARRVSDTQYF.

CDR3 nucleotide sequence: TGTGCCATCAGTGAAACACAGGGGGTAGGAAACACCATATATTTT. Translating it yields CAISETQGVGNTIYF. This chain links TRBV10-3 with TRBJ1-3, with 8 bases that match TRBD1. With 3 bases clipped from V and 4 bases from J, the junction kept 5 bases outside the gene matches. Germline V gene data show CDR1 as ENHRY and CDR2 as SYGVKD. The CDR3 extends over 15 amino acids.

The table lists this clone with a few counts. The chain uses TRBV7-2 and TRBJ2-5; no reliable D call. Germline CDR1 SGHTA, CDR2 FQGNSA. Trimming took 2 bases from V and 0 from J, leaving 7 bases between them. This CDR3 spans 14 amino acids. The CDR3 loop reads CASSLRRDQETQYF. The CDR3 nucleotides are TGTGCCAGCAGCTTACGTCGGGACCAAGAGACCCAGTACTTC.